The 32 T cell receptor beta chains given below trace back to one sample, sequenced in a study of tumor and adjacent non-tumor tissue in lung cancer. No cell sorting was done before RNA was extracted from the tissue. A modified ARM-PCR protocol with three rounds of nested PCR amplified TCRbeta. TCRdb reprocessed the multiplex PCR reads with MiXCR, giving one entry per CDR3 protein. The sample contains 69,000 or so distinct CDR3 sequences, roughly 73% of which appear only once. The sample consisted of lung tumor tissue. All receptors come from a man in his sixties with non-small cell lung cancer.

As concerns this clonotype: This CDR3 is missing its conserved last phenylalanine or tryptophan, likely due to a read error. The chain is built from TRBV6-1 and TRBJ2-3; D is possibly TRBD2 (5 bases). This CDR3 spans 17 amino acids. Germline CDR1 MNHNS, CDR2 SASEGT. V shed 4 bases and J shed 1 base, with 18 bases lying between them. The CDR3 is CASSVLGVGSGTDTQYS. The CDR3 DNA reads as TGTGCCAGCAGTGTACTGGGAGTCGGTTCTGGCACAGATACGCAGTATTCT.

Remarks on this clonotype: Given the absence of the conserved phenylalanine or tryptophan at the CDR3 end, a read error is likely. The V and J genes are TRBV29-1 and TRBJ2-5; a weak D match, TRBD1 (6 bases). Trimming cost V 3 bases and J 0 bases, with 11 bases left between them. CDR3 length: 14 residues. In germline, CDR1 is SQVTM, CDR2 ANQGSEA. The CDR3: CSVEDRSYQETQYL. The CDR3 DNA reads as TGCAGCGTTGAGGACAGATCATACCAAGAGACCCAGTACCTC.

This clonotype has a single count. The conserved phenylalanine or tryptophan is not found at the CDR3 terminus, so this likely reflects a read error. V usage is TRBV3-1 and J usage is TRBJ1-1, with D possibly being TRBD1 (5 bases). This CDR3 is built from 14 residues. The germline V and J ends were trimmed by 4 bases and 5 bases, with 14 bases remaining between them. Germline V gene sequence: CDR1 LGHDT, CDR2 YNNKEL (reference sequence). This chain's CDR3 is CASSLQGPRTEAFV. The CDR3 region has the DNA TGTGCCAGCAGCCTCCAGGGTCCCCGAACTGAAGCTTTCGTT.

J is TRBJ2-2 and V is TRBV24-1; D possibly corresponds to TRBD2 (5 bases). The germline CDR1 and CDR2 sequences are KGHDR and SFDVKD. This CDR3 is 14 amino acids long. Trimming cost V 6 bases and J 5 bases, with 12 bases left between them. The CDR3 loop reads CATSRPGSTGELFF. CDR3 nucleotides: TGTGCCACCAGTCGCCCGGGATCGACCGGGGAGCTGTTTTTT.

This clonotype was observed a few times. The gene calls are TRBV7-9 and TRBJ2-5; D is undetermined. V was pared by 0 bases and J by 4 bases, with 3 bases between. Germline V lookup: CDR1 SEHNR, CDR2 FQNEAQ (reference sequence). The CDR3 covers 12 residues. The CDR3 DNA sequence: TGTGCCAGCAGCTTAGCCTCAGAGACCCAGTACTTC. Translation: CASSLASETQYF. The full variable domain, rest sourced from reference TRBV7-9 and TRBJ2-5, is DTGVSQNPRHKITKRGQNVTFRCDPISEHNRLYWYRQTLGQGPEFLTYFQNEAQLEKSRLLSDRFSAERPKGSFSTLEIQRTEQGDSAMYLCASSLASETQYFGPGTRLLVL.

This clonotype was found once. The chain is built from TRBV6-6 and TRBJ2-7; possibly TRBD1 or TRBD2 for D (5 bases each). Germline CDR1 MNHNY, CDR2 SVGAGI (reference sequence). The length of the CDR3 is 14 residues. V was clipped by 3 bases and J by 5 bases, with 14 bases between them. The DNA for the CDR3 is TGTGCCAGCAGTTATAGAGGGGTAAGGAACGAGCAGTACTTC. It encodes CASSYRGVRNEQYF.

A remark on this clonotype: Mismatch with germline at one junction end may stem from a read error. V gene TRBV20-1 combines with J gene TRBJ2-3; 13 nucleotides align to TRBD2. Germline lookup yields CDR1 DFQATT and CDR2 SNEGSKA (reference sequence). This CDR3 has 16 residues. The CDR3 loop reads CSAPTSGRAGTDTHYF. The CDR3 nucleotides read TGCAGTGCCCCAACTAGCGGGAGGGCTGGAACAGATACGCATTATTTT.

This chain joins TRBV12-3 or TRBV12-4 and TRBJ2-6, with D possibly being TRBD1 or TRBD2 (5 bases each). The CDR3 sequence is 16 residues long. The CDR3 region is CVSSVGTTTGANVLTF. CDR3 DNA: TGTGTCAGTAGTGTCGGGACGACCACTGGGGCCAACGTCCTGACTTTC.

To note about this clonotype: The junction departs from germline at one end; a sequencing error may be responsible. The CDR3 nucleotides read TGTGCCTGGAGTGTCGGGGGCACAGATAGGCAGTATTTT. It specifies CAWSVGGTDRQYF. The chain carries TRBV30 and TRBJ2-3, with D perhaps TRBD1 or TRBD2 (6 bases each). The CDR3 consists of 13 residues. The germline V gene has CDR1 GTSNPN and CDR2 SVGIG (reference sequence).

Ten or more counts support this clonotype. The V gene is TRBV6-2 or TRBV6-3, the J gene TRBJ1-5; D gene ambiguous. V was trimmed by 5 bases and J by 3 bases, leaving 14 bases between them. The CDR3 runs 15 residues. Germline V gives CDR1 MNHEY, CDR2 SVGEGT. The CDR3 here is CASSLSGRSNQPQHF. The CDR3 coding sequence is TGTGCCAGCAGTCTCTCTGGACGTTCCAATCAGCCCCAGCATTTT.

Comments on this clonotype: This may be a read error, as it is one base from a much larger clone. This chain links TRBV5-1 with TRBJ2-3, with D perhaps TRBD1 (6 bases). Germline CDR1 reads SGHRS; CDR2 reads YFSETQ. This CDR3 spans 13 amino acids. The CDR3 reads CTSSFGTLDTQYF. The CDR3 nucleotides read TGCACCAGCAGCTTTGGGACATTAGATACGCAGTATTTT.

For this clonotype: The CDR3 does not close with the conserved phenylalanine or tryptophan, likely indicating a read error. The CDR3 DNA follows: TGCGCCAGCAGCCTACGGGGGGATGAGCAGTTCTAC. Amino acid sequence: CASSLRGDEQFY. V usage is TRBV5-1 and J usage is TRBJ2-1, with 7 bases matching TRBD2. The CDR3 length is 12 residues. The germline V gene has CDR1 SGHRS and CDR2 YFSETQ. V trimming: 4 bases; J trimming: 8 bases; junction bases outside the gene matches: 3.

The gene calls are TRBV5-1 and TRBJ1-1; TRBD1 aligns across 12 bases. The CDR3 spans 16 residues. In germline, CDR1 is SGHRS, CDR2 YFSETQ. Unmatched junction bases numbered 13, after V lost 7 bases and J lost 6 bases. For the CDR3, the DNA is TGCGCCAGCTGCGAATGGGACAGGGGGCTCAACCCTGAAGCTTTCTTT. Translating it yields CASCEWDRGLNPEAFF.

At least ten counts were recorded for this clonotype. The V gene is TRBV20-1, the J gene TRBJ2-1; D uncertain. V was trimmed by 5 bases and J by 0 bases, leaving 14 bases between them. The CDR3 runs to 15 residues. Germline V lookup: CDR1 DFQATT, CDR2 SNEGSKA (reference sequence). This chain's CDR3 is CSAYHEESSYNEQFF. In DNA form, the CDR3 reads TGCAGTGCTTACCACGAAGAAAGCTCCTACAATGAGCAGTTCTTC.

Concerning this clonotype itself: One end of the junction fails to match germline, which may point to a read error. The J gene is TRBJ2-1, the V gene TRBV12-3 or TRBV12-4; 8 nucleotides align to TRBD2. CDR3 length: 16 residues. CDR3: CASTSSGSGSYNEQIF. The CDR3 DNA is TGTGCTAGCACCTCCAGCGGGAGTGGCTCCTACAATGAGCAGATCTTC.

Ten or more counts support this clonotype. The genes are TRBV5-1 and TRBJ1-1, with D perhaps matching TRBD1 (5 bases). This CDR3 is 15 amino acids long. Per the germline V gene, CDR1 is SGHRS and CDR2 is YFSETQ. Trimming pared 4 bases from V and 0 bases from J, leaving 13 bases between. The CDR3 sequence is CASSPWGAMNTEAFF. CDR3 DNA: TGCGCCAGCAGCCCTTGGGGCGCAATGAACACTGAAGCTTTCTTT.

The rearrangement uses TRBV20-1 and TRBJ2-5, with a weak D call TRBD1 (5 bases). This CDR3 contains 15 residues. Germline V gene lookup returns CDR1 DFQATT and CDR2 SNEGSKA (reference sequence). Here the CDR3 DNA reads TGCAGAGCCTTAGTGGGTGGGGCACTACAAGAGACCCAGTACTTC. Its translation is CRALVGGALQETQYF.

This clonotype was recorded only once. The chain uses TRBV7-9 and TRBJ2-5; 9 bases fit TRBD2. CDR1 and CDR2 from the germline V gene are SEHNR and FQNEAQ (reference sequence). The CDR3 is 16 residues long. Trimming took 2 bases from V and 5 from J; bases not matched to a gene: 9. CDR3 sequence: CASSLKSGRTLETQYF. The CDR3 DNA is TGTGCCAGCAGCTTAAAGAGCGGGAGGACCCTGGAGACCCAGTACTTC.

With regard to this clonotype: The DNA is left out, because the CDR3 cannot be placed on it with certainty; the CDR3 is given as TCRdb lists it. This sequence joins TRBV29-1 and TRBJ1-2; the tabulated D call, TRBD1, remains unverified against the DNA. Germline values: CDR1 SQVTM, CDR2 ANQGSEA. From its first to its last residue, the CDR3 has 13 amino acids. The CDR3 loop reads CRVGPGILYGNTF.

In regard to this clonotype: At one end, the junction sequence differs from germline, possibly due to a read error. This chain joins TRBV20-1 and TRBJ2-3, with TRBD2 matching 7 bases. CDR1 and CDR2 (germline): DFQATT, SNEGSKA (reference sequence). The CDR3 runs 14 residues. The CDR3 DNA reads TGCAGTGCTGGACTAACGGCCGCGGGAGATATGCAGTATTTT. Amino acids: CSAGLTAAGDMQYF.

The V gene is TRBV6-5, the J gene TRBJ1-5, with D perhaps matching TRBD1 (5 bases). Germline V gives CDR1 MNHEY, CDR2 SVGAGI. Deletions cut 9 bases from V and 0 bases from J, with 18 bases between. The CDR3 sequence is 16 residues long. The CDR3 spells CARSRTGPSSNQPQHF. The CDR3, as DNA: TGTGCCAGGAGTCGAACGGGACCGAGTAGCAATCAGCCCCAGCATTTT.

The chain combines TRBV6-6 with TRBJ2-2; the D is unclear. Germline CDR1 MNHNY, CDR2 SVGAGI (reference sequence). The CDR3 length is 15 residues. The V gene lost 1 base and the J gene lost 8 bases, with 14 bases spanning the gap. CDR3 sequence reads: CASSYLAANIGELFF. For the CDR3, the DNA is TGTGCCAGCAGTTACTTAGCAGCGAACATTGGGGAGCTGTTTTTT.

Concerning this clonotype: This sequence may be a read error, since a much larger clone differs from it by one base. This chain links TRBV30 with TRBJ2-7; possibly TRBD2 for D (5 bases). This CDR3 is 14 amino acids long. Germline V CDR1 and CDR2: GTSNPN, SVGIG (reference sequence). CDR3 coding DNA: TGTGCCGGGAGTAAGTCCCTCGCCTGGGAGGAGCAGTACTTC. This sequence encodes CAGSKSLAWEEQYF.

Concerning this clonotype: An end of the junction does not agree with germline; a read error may underlie this. This rearrangement joins TRBV6-1 to TRBJ2-1; a possible D gene is TRBD2 (6 bases). CDR1 and CDR2 (germline): MNHNS, SASEGT. The CDR3 is made up of 15 amino acids. The CDR3 loop reads CTSIIAEGVYNEQFF. The CDR3 DNA sequence: TGTACCAGCATTATAGCGGAAGGTGTCTACAATGAGCAGTTCTTC.

V and J are TRBV28 and TRBJ2-2; D is unclear. CDR1 is MDHEN and CDR2 is SYDVKM in the germline V gene. The CDR3 contains 16 residues. V lost 2 bases, J lost 1 base, and 11 bases lay in between. The CDR3 loop is CASSLIAQLNTGELFF. CDR3 DNA: TGTGCCAGCAGTTTAATCGCGCAATTGAACACCGGGGAGCTGTTTTTT.

Comment on this clonotype: One base away lies a much larger clone, so this may be a sequencing read error. The rearrangement links TRBV6-2 or TRBV6-3 to TRBJ1-5; tentatively, D is TRBD1 (5 bases). The CDR3 is 13 amino acids. CDR1 is MNHEY, CDR2 SVGEGT, per germline. The CDR3 region has the DNA TGTGCCAGCAGTCGGCCGGGGACTCGGCCCCAGCAATTT. Translating gives CASSRPGTRPQQF.

For this clonotype: This CDR3 fails to terminate in the conserved phenylalanine or tryptophan, so it likely reflects a read error. The chain carries TRBV5-4 and TRBJ2-1; 8 nucleotides line up with TRBD1. This CDR3 region has 16 residues. Losses at the gene ends were 4 bases for V and 6 bases for J; bases not matched to a gene: 12. The germline gives CDR1 SGHNT, CDR2 YYREEE (reference sequence). The CDR3 DNA sequence: TGTGCCAGCAGCAATTTTCCGGGACAGGTCCGCAATGAGCAGTTCATC. Residues: CASSNFPGQVRNEQFI.

A few counts support this clonotype. The genes are TRBV29-1 and TRBJ2-7, with D possibly TRBD2 on 5 matching bases. This CDR3 region has 14 residues. Germline V gene lookup returns CDR1 SQVTM and CDR2 ANQGSEA. V was shortened by 6 bases and J by 7 bases, with 22 bases between the two germline ends. The CDR3: CSVYTGNSSYEQYF. DNA for the CDR3: TGCAGCGTATACACCGGGAATAGTAGCTATGAGCAGTACTTC.

Worth noting for this clonotype: At one of its ends the junction is not consistent with the germline gene, which may arise from a read error. The V gene is TRBV12-5, the J gene TRBJ2-1; 10 nucleotides match TRBD2. The CDR3 loop spans 20 amino acids. Germline lookup yields CDR1 LGHNT and CDR2 FRNRAP. The CDR3, as DNA: TGTGCTAGTTGTTTGGTAAAGGGCATAGTTCCTAGCGGGAGTTGGAATGAGCAGTTCTTC. Amino acids: CASCLVKGIVPSGSWNEQFF.

Notes on this clonotype: The conserved closing phenylalanine or tryptophan is absent in this CDR3, likely reflecting a read error. V usage is TRBV20-1 and J usage is TRBJ2-7; 10 bases map to TRBD1. This CDR3 has 16 amino acids. Germline V gene data show CDR1 as DFQATT and CDR2 as SNEGSKA (reference sequence). The J segment lost 5 bases and the V segment lost 4 bases, leaving 14 bases of the junction unmatched. The CDR3 DNA follows: TGCAGTGCTACATCGCTCCGGGACAGGGGTTGGGACGAGCAGTACTTA. Translating it yields CSATSLRDRGWDEQYL.

Comment on this clonotype: A much larger clone sits a single nucleotide away, making a read error possible. This chain uses TRBV20-1 with TRBJ1-6; the match to TRBD1 covers 8 bases. The CDR3 runs to 14 residues. CDR1 and CDR2 (germline): DFQATT, SNEGSKA (reference sequence). Losses at the gene ends were 7 bases for V and 5 bases for J; bases not matched to a gene: 7. The CDR3 sequence: CSVRGTGDNSPLHF. The DNA of the CDR3 is TGCAGTGTTAGGGGGACAGGAGATAATTCACCCCTCCACTTT.

Concerning this clonotype: Relative to the germline gene, one junction end is altered; a read error may explain this. The V call is TRBV6-6, the J call TRBJ2-7; D perhaps matches TRBD2 (6 bases). This CDR3 has 16 residues. CDR1 and CDR2 (germline): MNHNY, SVGAGI (reference sequence). Here the CDR3 reads CASSYGPWRGDVEQCF. CDR3 sequence (DNA): TGTGCCAGCAGTTACGGACCTTGGAGGGGAGACGTCGAGCAGTGCTTC.